This T cell receptor (beta chain) was captured by sequencing in a study of blood T cell repertoires in COVID-19. Study-wide context: Some COVID-19 samples were acute and others convalescent; all came from the United States, Italy and Spain. Sources were T cells, B-cell-depleted T cells, or PBMCs; the material itself was cDNA or gDNA.

CDR3 length: 13 residues. The germline V and J ends were trimmed by 5 bases and 5 bases, with 13 bases remaining between them. The germline V gene encodes CDR1 SGHNT and CDR2 YENEEA. Study processing details: Using reference gene primer amplification, nucleated cell counts were estimated. This table comes from immunoSEQ multiplex PCR, and its TCRdb copy is limited to in-frame clones, with some not included. V and J calls and clone size come straight from that table; D and trimming were deduced from the DNA. In the table there are approximately 100,000 clones, under 90% of which are singletons. This receptor was taken from a human donor in a cohort sampled during active or convalescent COVID-19. The V call is TRBV11-3, the J call TRBJ2-7; D is possibly TRBD1 (6 bases). Source material: peripheral blood. The CDR3 loop reads CASSPWQGNEQYF. Written as DNA, the CDR3 is TGTGCCAGCAGCCCATGGCAGGGGAACGAGCAGTACTTC. The variable domain in full, completed from reference TRBV11-3 and TRBJ2-7, reads EAGVVQSPRYKIIEKKQPVAFWCNPISGHNTLYWYLQNLGQGPELLIRYENEEAVDDSQLPKDRFSAERLKGVDSTLKIQPAELGDSAVYLCASSPWQGNEQYFGPGTRLTVT.